Sequencing of this T cell receptor beta chain was carried out in a study of breast tumors, draining lymph nodes, adjacent tissues. In its sample, this clonotype was seen many times. Its matching antigen is unknown. Axillary draining lymph nodes of breast cancer patients supplied the node samples. Each CDR3 protein is one row after TCRdb ran MiXCR on the multiplex PCR reads. The data hold 200,000 or so distinct CDR3 sequences, with about 32% observed a single time. Study-wide results and caveats: Tumor repertoires ranked between lymph nodes and nontumor tissue in diversity, with V and J gene preferences. Data only fit, rather than demonstrated, lymph node origin of most tumor T cells.

The origin of this receptor is a female donor with breast cancer. Some clones in this sample may be carry-over from other donors' samples. The sample was axillary lymph node tissue.

DNA for the CDR3: TGTGCCAGCAGCTTAGAACGTAGGGAGCTGTTTTTT. Its translation: CASSLERRELFF. This chain uses TRBV11-1 with TRBJ2-2; D unresolved. The CDR3 runs to 12 residues. Germline CDR1 and CDR2: SGHAT and FQDESV (reference sequence). Trimming left V 1 base short and J 9 bases short, with 6 bases between.